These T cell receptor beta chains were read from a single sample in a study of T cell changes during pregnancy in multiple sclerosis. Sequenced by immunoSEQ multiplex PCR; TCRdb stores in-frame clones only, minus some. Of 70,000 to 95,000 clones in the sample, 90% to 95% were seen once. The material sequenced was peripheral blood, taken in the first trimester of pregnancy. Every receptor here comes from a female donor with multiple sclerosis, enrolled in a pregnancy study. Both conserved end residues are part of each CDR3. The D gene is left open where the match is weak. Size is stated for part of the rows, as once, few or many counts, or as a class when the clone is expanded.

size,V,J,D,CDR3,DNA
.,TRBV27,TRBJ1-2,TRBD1,CASSSAGTGYGYTF,TGTGCCAGCAGTTCCGCCGGGACAGGCTATGGCTACACCTTC
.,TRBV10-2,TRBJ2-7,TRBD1,CASSERQGPLGEQYF,TGCGCCAGCAGTGAAAGACAGGGGCCATTGGGAGAGCAGTACTTC
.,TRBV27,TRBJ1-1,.,CASSLQGEAEAFF,TGTGCCAGCAGTTTACAAGGGGAGGCTGAAGCTTTCTTT
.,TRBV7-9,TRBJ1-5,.,CASSSIGPGDQPQHF,TGTGCCAGCAGCTCGATAGGCCCGGGTGATCAGCCCCAGCATTTT
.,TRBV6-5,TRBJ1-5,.,CASSRGGSAKPQHF,TGTGCCAGCAGTCGCGGGGGGTCCGCAAAGCCCCAGCATTTT
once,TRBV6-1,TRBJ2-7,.,CASSATGPHREQYF,TGTGCCAGCAGCGCCACAGGGCCCCACCGCGAGCAGTACTTC
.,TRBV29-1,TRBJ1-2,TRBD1,CSVDNPTTGETRSNYGYTF,TGCAGCGTTGATAACCCCACGACAGGGGAAACGAGATCTAACTATGGCTACACCTTC
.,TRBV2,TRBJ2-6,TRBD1,CASSKWGTGVSGANVLTF,TGTGCCAGCAGCAAATGGGGGACAGGGGTTTCTGGGGCCAACGTCCTGACTTTC
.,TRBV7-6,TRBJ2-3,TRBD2,CASSLASGTDTQYF,TGTGCCAGCAGCTTGGCTAGCGGTACAGATACGCAGTATTTT
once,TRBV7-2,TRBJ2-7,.,CASSLGGRGYEQYF,TGTGCCAGCAGCTTAGGAGGCAGGGGCTACGAGCAGTACTTC
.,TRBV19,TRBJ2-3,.,CASSRRGTDTQYF,TGTGCCAGTAGTCGTCGGGGGACAGATACGCAGTATTTT
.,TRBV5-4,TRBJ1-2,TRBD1,CASTPTGTALIGYTF,TGTGCCAGCACCCCAACCGGGACAGCCCTAATTGGCTACACCTTC
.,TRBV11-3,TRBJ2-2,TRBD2,CASSLDPSSGAFGTGELFF,TGTGCCAGCAGCTTAGATCCGTCTAGCGGGGCGTTCGGAACCGGGGAGCTGTTTTTT
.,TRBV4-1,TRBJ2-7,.,CASSSPKSSYEQYF,TGCGCCAGCAGCTCCCCAAAGAGCTCCTACGAGCAGTACTTC
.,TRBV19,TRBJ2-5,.,CASSIDWRETQYF,TGTGCCAGTAGTATTGACTGGCGGGAGACCCAGTACTTC
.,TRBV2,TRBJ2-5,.,CASSELYQETQYF,TGTGCCAGCAGTGAACTGTACCAAGAGACCCAGTACTTC
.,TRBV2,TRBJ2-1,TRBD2,CASSPPGLAGNEQFF,TGTGCCAGCAGCCCTCCGGGACTAGCGGGTAATGAGCAGTTCTTC
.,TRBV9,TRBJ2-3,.,CASSVVGRGETDTQYF,TGTGCCAGCAGCGTAGTAGGGCGGGGTGAGACAGATACGCAGTATTTT
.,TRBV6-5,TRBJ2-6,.,CASSYWRGSGANVLTF,TGTGCCAGCAGTTACTGGAGGGGTTCCGGGGCCAACGTCCTGACTTTC
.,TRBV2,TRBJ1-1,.,CASTPVSEAFF,TGTGCCAGCACCCCTGTTTCTGAAGCTTTCTTT
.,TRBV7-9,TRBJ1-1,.,CASSLGQTNRWYTEAFF,TGTGCCAGCAGCTTGGGGCAGACGAACCGGTGGTACACTGAAGCTTTCTTT
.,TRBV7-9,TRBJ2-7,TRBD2,CASSPLGSSGSYEQYF,TGTGCCAGCAGCCCGCTGGGGTCTAGCGGTTCCTACGAGCAGTACTTC
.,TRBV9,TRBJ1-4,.,CASSVGQGSEKLFF,TGTGCCAGCAGCGTAGGGCAGGGGAGTGAAAAACTGTTTTTT
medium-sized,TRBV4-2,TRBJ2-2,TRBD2,CASSQEGTSAAGELFF,TGTGCCAGCAGCCAAGAAGGGACTAGCGCTGCCGGGGAGCTGTTTTTT
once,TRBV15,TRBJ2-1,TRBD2,CATSRGAGGPGEQFF,TGTGCCACCAGCAGAGGGGCGGGGGGGCCCGGTGAGCAGTTCTTC
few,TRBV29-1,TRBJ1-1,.,CSVPRNTEAFF,TGCAGCGTTCCCCGGAACACTGAAGCTTTCTTT
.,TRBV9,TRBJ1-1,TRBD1,CASRAGGPGTEAFF,TGTGCCAGCAGGGCAGGGGGCCCGGGAACTGAAGCTTTCTTT
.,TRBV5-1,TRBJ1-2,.,CASSLGRGKQLFSYGYTF,TGCGCCAGCAGCTTGGGTCGGGGAAAACAGTTATTTAGCTATGGCTACACCTTC
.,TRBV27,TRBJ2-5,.,CASRPGHLETQYF,TGTGCCAGCAGGCCGGGACACCTAGAGACCCAGTACTTC
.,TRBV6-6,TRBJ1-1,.,CASSYSKQLNTEAFF,TGTGCCAGCAGTTACTCGAAACAACTGAACACTGAAGCTTTCTTT
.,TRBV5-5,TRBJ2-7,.,CASSLYYEQYF,TGTGCCAGCAGCTTGTACTACGAGCAGTACTTC
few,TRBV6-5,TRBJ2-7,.,CASSYFGGRDEQYF,TGTGCCAGCAGTTATTTCGGGGGGCGCGACGAGCAGTACTTC
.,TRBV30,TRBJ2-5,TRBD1,CAWTMRTGGYETQYF,TGTGCCTGGACCATGCGGACAGGGGGATATGAGACCCAGTACTTC
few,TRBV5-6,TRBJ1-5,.,CASSLGQGFNQPQHF,TGTGCCAGCAGCTTGGGGCAGGGGTTTAATCAGCCCCAGCATTTT
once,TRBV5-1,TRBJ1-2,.,CASSLGDTYGYTF,TGCGCCAGCAGCCTGGGAGACACCTATGGCTACACCTTC
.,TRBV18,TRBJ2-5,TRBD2,CASSPSSGAYQETQYF,TGTGCCAGCTCACCCTCTAGCGGAGCGTACCAAGAGACCCAGTACTTC
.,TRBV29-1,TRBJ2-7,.,CSVEDPKSASVSYEQYF,TGCAGCGTTGAAGATCCTAAGTCGGCTAGCGTCTCCTACGAGCAGTACTTC
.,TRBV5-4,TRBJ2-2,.,CASSSENPFGELFF,TGTGCCAGCAGTTCCGAGAACCCCTTCGGGGAGCTGTTTTTT
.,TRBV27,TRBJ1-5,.,CASSLWASNDQPQHF,TGTGCCAGCAGTTTATGGGCATCGAATGATCAGCCCCAGCATTTT
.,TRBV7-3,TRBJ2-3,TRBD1,CASSFRDRDTDTQYF,TGTGCCAGCAGCTTCCGGGACAGGGACACAGATACGCAGTATTTT
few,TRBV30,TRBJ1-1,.,CAWSRGIDTEAFF,TGTGCCTGGAGTCGGGGAATTGACACTGAAGCTTTCTTT
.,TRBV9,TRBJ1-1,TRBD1,CASSDETGGRAEAFF,TGTGCCAGCAGCGACGAAACAGGGGGGCGCGCTGAAGCTTTCTTT